Sequencing of this T cell receptor beta chain was carried out in a study of blood T cell repertoires in COVID-19. The wider study: Donors in the United States, Italy and Spain gave samples during acute or convalescent COVID-19. The analysed material was cDNA or gDNA that came from T cells, B-cell-depleted T cells, or PBMCs.

Data came from immunoSEQ multiplex PCR; TCRdb stores just in-frame clones and leaves some out. The sample has fewer than 450,000 clones, more than 70% seen once. Germline V gives CDR1 LNHDA, CDR2 SQIVND (reference sequence). The CDR3 length is 15 residues. The ends lost 5 bases at V and 0 bases at J; junction bases unmatched: 4. Adults between roughly 18 and 89 years of age took part from 20 to 25 US areas. Assignment of participants to cohorts was predicated upon participant-reported clinical history. The chain joins TRBV19 to TRBJ1-5, with 7 bases fitting TRBD1. The sample was PBMCs or T cells enriched from blood (not recorded which). This receptor was identified in a young woman who had recovered from COVID-19. The CDR3: CASSPGTASNQPQHF. The CDR3 bases are TGTGCCAGTAGTCCCGGGACAGCTAGCAATCAGCCCCAGCATTTT.